In this sample, the clone carrying this T cell receptor (beta chain) turned up many times. This sample stems from a study of regulatory T cells in long-lasting Graves disease. Building of the TCR beta libraries involved iRepertoire HTBI primers and Arm-PCR of CDR3 regions. TCRdb fed the multiplex PCR reads into MiXCR, producing one record per CDR3 protein. The repertoire consists of 420,000 or so distinct CDR3 sequences, with around 15% occurring once and the leading ten covering about 25%. Noted time point: newly diagnosed GD, antithyroid drugs for less than 3 months. RNA from PBMCs was the source of the TCR library. The CDR3 has 14 residues. With 0 bases removed from V and 3 bases from J, the gap between germline ends came to 5 bases. Looked up from germline, CDR1 is SEHNR and CDR2 is FQNEAQ (reference sequence). The same sample was also used in a study of T cells in Graves' hyperthyroidism and ophthalmopathy.

The TCR was taken from a woman in her late teens or twenties with Graves disease. This specimen consisted of peripheral blood mononuclear cells (PBMCs), obtained at new diagnosis, from a patient treated with antithyroid drugs. The chain carries TRBV7-9 and TRBJ2-2, with D unclear. The CDR3 coding sequence is TGTGCCAGCAGCTTAGCCGGATACACCGGGGAGCTGTTTTTT. Translated, it gives CASSLAGYTGELFF.